The rows below give T cell receptor beta chains drawn from one sample of a study of blood T cells in healthy people across ages. Via MiXCR, TCRdb re-called the 5' RACE reads, giving one row per CDR3 protein. This repertoire shows 700,000 to 800,000 distinct CDR3 sequences, roughly two fifths found once; its top ten account for roughly 19%. The sequenced sample was blood. These receptors all come from a woman in her fifties or sixties in good health. Both conserved end residues are part of each CDR3.

v_call	cdr3_aa
TRBV29-1	CSVLGVYTDTQYF
TRBV20-1	CSARETGRLKSPLHF
TRBV10-3	CAISAESGRQETQYF
TRBV10-3	CAISESAANEQFF
TRBV27	CASSHLKPGGSYEQYF
TRBV18	CASSPDQHGEQYF
TRBV7-7	CASSLARENEQFF
TRBV24-1	CATSTSGEGPNEQFF
TRBV20-1	CSARVLILWDNEKLFF
TRBV7-2	CASSFIAGLGNEQFF
TRBV5-1	CASPTGTKNTGELFF
TRBV27	CATGAGATEAFF
TRBV29-1	CSVERGLMNTEAFF
TRBV29-1	CSVEEAREGEKLFF
TRBV5-1	CASSIGLVAEETQYF
TRBV25-1	CASSWTGTRLYNEQFF